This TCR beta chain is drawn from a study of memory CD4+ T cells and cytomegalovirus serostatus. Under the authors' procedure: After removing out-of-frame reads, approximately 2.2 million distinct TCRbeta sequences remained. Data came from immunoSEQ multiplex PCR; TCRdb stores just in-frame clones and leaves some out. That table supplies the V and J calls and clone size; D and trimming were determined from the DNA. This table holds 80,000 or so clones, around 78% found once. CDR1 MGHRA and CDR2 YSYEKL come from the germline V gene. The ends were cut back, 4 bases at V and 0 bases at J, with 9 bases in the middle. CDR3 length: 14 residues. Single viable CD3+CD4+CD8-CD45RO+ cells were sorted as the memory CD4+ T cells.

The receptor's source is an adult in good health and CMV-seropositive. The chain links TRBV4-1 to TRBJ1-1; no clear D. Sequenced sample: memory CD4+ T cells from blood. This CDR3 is CASSRNHLNTEAFF. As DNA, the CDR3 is TGCGCCAGCAGCCGGAATCACCTGAACACTGAAGCTTTCTTT.